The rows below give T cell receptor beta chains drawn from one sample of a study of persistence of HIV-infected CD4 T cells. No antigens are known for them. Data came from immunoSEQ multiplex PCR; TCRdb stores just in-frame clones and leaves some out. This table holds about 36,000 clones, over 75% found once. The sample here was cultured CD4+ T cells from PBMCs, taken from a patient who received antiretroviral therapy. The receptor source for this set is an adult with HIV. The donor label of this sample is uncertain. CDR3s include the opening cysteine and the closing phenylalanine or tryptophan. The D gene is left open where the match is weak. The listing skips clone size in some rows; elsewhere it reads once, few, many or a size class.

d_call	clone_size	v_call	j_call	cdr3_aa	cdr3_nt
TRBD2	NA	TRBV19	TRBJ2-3	CASTPTSGGSTDTQYF	TGTGCCAGTACCCCGACTAGCGGGGGGTCCACAGATACGCAGTATTTT
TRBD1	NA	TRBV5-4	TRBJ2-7	CASSLGTGGYEQYF	TGTGCCAGCAGCTTGGGGACAGGGGGCTACGAGCAGTACTTC
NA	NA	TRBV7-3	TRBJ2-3	CASSRGSPLTDTQYF	TGTGCCAGCAGCCGCGGTAGTCCTCTCACAGATACGCAGTATTTT
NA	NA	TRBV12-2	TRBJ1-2	CASLEGQGKVYGYTF	TGTGCAAGTCTCGAGGGACAGGGAAAGGTCTATGGCTACACCTTC
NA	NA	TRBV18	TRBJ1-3	CASSPPGWNGIYF	TGTGCCAGCTCCCCCCCGGGGTGGAACGGCATATATTTT
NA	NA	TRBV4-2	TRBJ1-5	CASSQDRRVQPQHF	TGTGCCAGCAGCCAAGATAGAAGGGTTCAGCCCCAGCATTTT
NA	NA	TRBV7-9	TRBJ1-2	CASSLVEGVGYGYTF	TGTGCCAGCAGCTTAGTTGAGGGGGTCGGCTATGGCTACACCTTC
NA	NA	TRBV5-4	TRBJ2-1	CASSSGHSSYNEQFF	TGTGCCAGCAGCTCTGGACACAGCTCCTACAATGAGCAGTTCTTC
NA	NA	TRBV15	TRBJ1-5	CATSRDRGYQPQHF	TGTGCCACCAGCAGAGATCGTGGGTATCAGCCCCAGCATTTT
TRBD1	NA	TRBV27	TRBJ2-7	CASWDRDEQYF	TGTGCCAGCTGGGACAGGGACGAGCAGTACTTC
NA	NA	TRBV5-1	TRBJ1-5	CASSLGGDPSNQPQHF	TGCGCCAGCAGCTTGGGAGGGGACCCCAGCAATCAGCCCCAGCATTTT
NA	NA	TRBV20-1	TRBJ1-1	CRVSMNTEAFF	TGCAGGGTGTCTATGAACACTGAAGCTTTCTTT
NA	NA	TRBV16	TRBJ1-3	CASSLHSGNTIYF	TGTGCCAGCAGCCTCCACAGTGGAAACACCATATATTTT
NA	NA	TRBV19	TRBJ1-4	CASSDSKNTKGNEKLFF	TGTGCCAGTAGCGACTCCAAAAACACTAAGGGCAATGAAAAACTGTTTTTT
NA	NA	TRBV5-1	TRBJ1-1	CASSLGGPNTEAFF	TGCGCCAGCAGCTTGGGAGGCCCGAACACTGAAGCTTTCTTT
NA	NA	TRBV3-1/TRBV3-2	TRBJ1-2	CASSQGSLTDKSF	TGTGCCAGCAGCCAAGGGTCCTTGACAGACAAGAGCTTC
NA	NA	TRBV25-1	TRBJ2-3	CASSPRDGSRTDTQYF	TGTGCCAGCAGTCCCCGGGACGGTTCACGCACAGATACGCAGTATTTT
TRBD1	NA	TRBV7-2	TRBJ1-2	CASSRDRARRGYTF	TGTGCCAGCAGCCGGGACAGGGCTCGTCGCGGCTACACCTTC
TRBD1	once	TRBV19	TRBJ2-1	CASKSEGTGVAQGHNEQFF	TGTGCCAGTAAAAGCGAAGGGACAGGAGTTGCCCAGGGACACAATGAGCAGTTCTTC
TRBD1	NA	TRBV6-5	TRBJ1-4	CASSDRAREKLFF	TGTGCCAGCAGCGACAGGGCGAGGGAAAAACTGTTTTTT
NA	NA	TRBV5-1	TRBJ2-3	CASSLEGGATDTQYF	TGCGCCAGCAGCTTGGAGGGGGGCGCCACAGATACGCAGTATTTT
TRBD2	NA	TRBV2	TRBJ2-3	CASRLATDTQYF	TGTGCCAGCCGACTAGCTACAGATACGCAGTATTTT
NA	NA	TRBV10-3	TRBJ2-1	CAISGRTNRSGYEQFF	TGTGCCATCAGTGGACGGACAAACCGTTCGGGTTATGAGCAGTTCTTC
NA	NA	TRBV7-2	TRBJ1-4	CASSLGLGAIEKLFF	TGTGCCAGCAGCTTAGGGTTGGGGGCTATTGAAAAACTGTTTTTT
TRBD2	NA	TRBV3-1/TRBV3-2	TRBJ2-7	CASSQLAGGPYEQYF	TGTGCCAGCAGCCAATTAGCGGGGGGGCCCTACGAGCAGTACTTC
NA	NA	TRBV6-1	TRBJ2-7	CASSEAQRTEQYF	TGTGCCAGCAGTGAGGCCCAGCGAACCGAGCAGTACTTC
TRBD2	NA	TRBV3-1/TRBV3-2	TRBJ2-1	CASSPPSGTYDEQFF	TGTGCCAGCAGCCCGCCAAGCGGGACTTACGATGAGCAGTTCTTC
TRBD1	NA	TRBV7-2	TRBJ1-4	CASSWGTGGFEKLFF	TGTGCCAGCAGCTGGGGGACAGGGGGCTTCGAAAAACTGTTTTTT
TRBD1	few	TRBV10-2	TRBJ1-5	CASRPGTGNQPQHF	TGCGCCAGCAGACCCGGGACAGGGAATCAGCCCCAGCATTTT
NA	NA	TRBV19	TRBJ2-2	CASSTLTGPNTGELFF	TGTGCCAGTAGCACCCTGACAGGACCGAACACCGGGGAGCTGTTTTTT
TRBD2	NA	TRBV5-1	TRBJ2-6	CASSKGLADGANVLTF	TGCGCCAGCAGCAAGGGACTAGCTGATGGGGCCAACGTCCTGACTTTC
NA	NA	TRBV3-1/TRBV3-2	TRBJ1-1	CASSQATGYTEAFF	TGTGCCAGCAGCCAAGCCACCGGTTACACTGAAGCTTTCTTT
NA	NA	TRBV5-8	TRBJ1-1	CASPTEGFGEAFF	TGTGCCAGCCCAACCGAGGGGTTTGGTGAAGCTTTCTTT
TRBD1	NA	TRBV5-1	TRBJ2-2	CASSTGQENTGELFF	TGCGCCAGCAGCACCGGACAGGAGAACACCGGGGAGCTGTTTTTT
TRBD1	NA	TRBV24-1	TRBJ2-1	CATSVGTGGIDEQFF	TGTGCCACCAGTGTAGGGACAGGGGGTATCGATGAGCAGTTCTTC
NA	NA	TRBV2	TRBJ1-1	CASSPRLGATEAFF	TGTGCCAGCAGCCCCCGACTGGGAGCCACTGAAGCTTTCTTT
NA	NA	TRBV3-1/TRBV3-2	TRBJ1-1	CASSHTGRETEAFF	TGTGCCAGCAGCCATACTGGCAGGGAAACTGAAGCTTTCTTT
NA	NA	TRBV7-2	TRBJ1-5	CASSLAWTGGKVNQPQHF	TGTGCCAGCAGCTTAGCCTGGACCGGGGGGAAGGTCAATCAGCCCCAGCATTTT
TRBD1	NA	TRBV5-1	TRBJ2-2	CASSLGVTGTGELFF	TGCGCCAGCAGCTTGGGGGTGACAGGGACCGGGGAGCTGTTTTTT
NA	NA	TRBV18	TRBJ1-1	CASSPNTGPEAFF	TGTGCCAGCTCACCCAATACAGGGCCTGAAGCTTTCTTT
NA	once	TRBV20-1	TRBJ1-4	CSASIRRRLFF	TGCAGTGCTAGTATACGGAGGAGGCTGTTTTTT
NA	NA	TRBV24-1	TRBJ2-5	CATSTGGTETQYF	TGTGCCACCAGTACCGGGGGAACAGAGACCCAGTACTTC
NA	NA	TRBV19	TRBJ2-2	CASSIVGTANTGELFF	TGTGCCAGTAGTATAGTTGGCACAGCCAACACCGGGGAGCTGTTTTTT
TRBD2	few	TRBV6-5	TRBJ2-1	CASSRGGLNEQFF	TGTGCCAGCAGTCGGGGGGGTCTCAATGAGCAGTTCTTC
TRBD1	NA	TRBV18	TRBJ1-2	CASSPRDSTPMGYTF	TGTGCCAGCTCACCCCGGGACAGTACTCCTATGGGCTACACCTTC
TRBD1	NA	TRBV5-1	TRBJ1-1	CASSSGTGQWNTEAFF	TGCGCCAGCAGCTCCGGGACAGGACAGTGGAACACTGAAGCTTTCTTT